These 15 T cell receptor beta chains came from one sample sequenced in a study of CD8+ T cells in alopecia areata. Treatment denoted: oral pan-JAK inhibitor, 5-10 mg twice daily. The sequencing template was cDNA reverse transcribed from extracted RNA. Data came from immunoSEQ multiplex PCR; TCRdb stores just in-frame clones and leaves some out. The profile shows 130,000 or so clones, about 88% of them singletons. The sequences come from CD8+ T cells sorted from blood, collected at week 4, from a patient treated with tofacitinib. These receptors were obtained from a human donor with alopecia areata.

The V gene is TRBV27, the J gene TRBJ2-7, with D unclear. The CDR3 extends over 12 amino acids. CDR1 is MNHEY and CDR2 is SMNVEV in the germline V gene (reference sequence). Trimming took 2 bases from V and 3 from J, leaving 5 bases between them. CDR3 bases: TGTGCCAGCAGTTTACCGGACTACGAGCAGTACTTC. It is translated as CASSLPDYEQYF.

This clone was counted a few times. The chain recombines TRBV29-1 with TRBJ2-7; possibly TRBD2 for D (6 bases). The CDR3 sequence is 13 residues long. V was trimmed by 1 base and J by 9 bases, leaving 16 bases between them. CDR1 is SQVTM and CDR2 is ANQGSEA in the germline V gene. The CDR3 nucleotides are TGCAGCGTTGAAGGCGGGAAGGTTACAAGGCAGTACTTC. It codes for CSVEGGKVTRQYF.

The rearrangement joins TRBV9 to TRBJ2-3, with TRBD1 identical over 9 bases. Germline CDR1 is SGDLS and CDR2 is YYNGEE. J gave up 1 base and V 0 bases, and 6 bases lay outside the gene matches. There are 17 residues in the CDR3. The CDR3 spells CASSVGGTGYRTDTQYF. The CDR3 nucleotides are TGTGCCAGCAGCGTAGGGGGGACAGGGTATCGCACAGATACGCAGTATTTT.

The J gene is TRBJ1-2, the V gene TRBV9; D not resolved. The germline CDR1 and CDR2 sequences are SGDLS and YYNGEE. V lost 3 bases, J lost 6 bases, and 9 bases lay in between. The CDR3 is made up of 12 amino acids. The CDR3 DNA sequence: TGTGCCAGCAGCGACAAGGATAATGGCTACACCTTC. Translated, it gives CASSDKDNGYTF.

This clone appeared once. The chain recombines TRBV4-1 with TRBJ2-7, with a possible D match to TRBD2 (5 bases). The CDR3 loop spans 16 amino acids. CDR1 and CDR2 from the germline V gene are MGHRA and YSYEKL. V was cut by 0 bases and J by 1 base, with 13 bases left in between. The CDR3 DNA reads as TGCGCCAGCAGCCAAGATTTCCCAGCGGTGTCCTACGAGCAGTACTTC. Its protein is CASSQDFPAVSYEQYF.

The rearrangement links TRBV5-5 to TRBJ2-3; perhaps D is TRBD1 or TRBD2 (5 bases each). The CDR3 sequence is 14 residues long. The ends were cut back, 4 bases at V and 0 bases at J, with 9 bases in the middle. Germline CDR1 and CDR2: SGHKS and YYEKEE (reference sequence). The CDR3 sequence: CASSGTSSTDTQYF. CDR3 DNA: TGTGCCAGCAGCGGGACGAGCAGCACAGATACGCAGTATTTT.

The J gene is TRBJ2-1, the V gene TRBV9; D gene unclear. CDR3 length: 13 amino acids. Looked up from germline, CDR1 is SGDLS and CDR2 is YYNGEE. V lost 0 bases and J 3 bases, leaving 4 bases between the germline ends. CDR3 region: CASSVADYNEQFF. The CDR3 DNA reads as TGTGCCAGCAGCGTAGCAGACTACAATGAGCAGTTCTTC.

In its sample, this clone was seen once. This chain uses TRBV29-1 with TRBJ2-3; 9 bases match TRBD2. This CDR3 is built from 18 residues. Germline-derived CDR1 and CDR2 are SQVTM and ANQGSEA. The junction had 18 bases not matched to a gene; V was cut back by 5 bases and J by 3 bases. The CDR3 protein is CSVLANPPDAGGTDTQYF. The CDR3 DNA follows: TGCAGCGTTCTGGCCAACCCTCCAGATGCGGGGGGGACAGATACGCAGTATTTT.

V is TRBV23-1 and J is TRBJ1-4, with 8 bases that match TRBD1. TRBV23-1 is flagged as an ORF with uncertain function. The CDR3 has 17 amino acids. With V trimmed by 7 bases and J by 4 bases, 14 bases remained unmatched. DNA of the CDR3: TGCGCCAGCACCCGAACCCGACAGGGGATGATTAATGAAAAACTGTTTTTT. It yields the protein CASTRTRQGMINEKLFF.

The chain uses TRBV6-1 and TRBJ1-5; D is unresolved. V lost 5 bases to trimming and J lost 6 bases, with 11 bases between them. CDR1 is MNHNS, CDR2 SASEGT, per germline. There are 13 residues in the CDR3. The CDR3 bases are TGTGCCAGCAGTCCATCCTATGGTCAGCCCCAGCATTTT. Its protein is CASSPSYGQPQHF.

This chain links TRBV6-5 with TRBJ1-5; D might be TRBD1 (5 bases). Germline V gives CDR1 MNHEY, CDR2 SVGAGI. Trimming shortened V by 6 bases and J by 6 bases, and 9 bases separated the two germline ends. This CDR3 region has 12 residues. The CDR3 nucleotides read TGTGCCAGCAGGGCGGGGACTCAGCCCCAGCATTTT. It is translated as CASRAGTQPQHF.

CDR3 protein: CSVAVPPRNEQFF. The CDR3 DNA sequence: TGCAGCGTTGCTGTCCCTCCGCGCAATGAGCAGTTCTTC. This chain joins TRBV29-1 and TRBJ2-1, with D uncertain. Per the germline V gene, CDR1 is SQVTM and CDR2 is ANQGSEA. The CDR3 is 13 residues long. V was pared by 4 bases and J by 6 bases, with 13 bases between.

This chain connects TRBV25-1 to TRBJ1-1, with 8 nucleotides matching TRBD1. Germline-derived CDR1 and CDR2 are MGHDK and SYGVNS. The CDR3 runs to 14 residues. The J segment lost 4 bases and the V segment lost 5 bases, leaving 6 bases of the junction unmatched. The CDR3 DNA sequence: TGTGCCAGCAGTCCTACAGGGGGTACCACTGAAGCTTTCTTT. It yields the protein CASSPTGGTTEAFF.

This chain uses TRBV27 with TRBJ1-1, with D unclear. With 5 bases removed from V and 5 bases from J, the gap between germline ends came to 9 bases. CDR1 and CDR2 (germline): MNHEY, SMNVEV (reference sequence). The CDR3 consists of 12 residues. Here the CDR3 DNA reads TGTGCCAGCAGTCACGGAGGGACTGAAGCTTTCTTT. Protein sequence: CASSHGGTEAFF.

This clone occurred once. The chain uses TRBV7-9 and TRBJ2-5, with TRBD2 matching 11 bases. The J segment lost 5 bases and the V segment lost 3 bases, leaving 5 bases of the junction unmatched. The CDR3 consists of 15 residues. The germline V gene has CDR1 SEHNR and CDR2 FQNEAQ (reference sequence). The CDR3 nucleotides read TGTGCCAGCAGCTTCAGTAGCGGGAGGGTCGAGACCCAGTACTTC. Translating it yields CASSFSSGRVETQYF.